These 17 T cell receptor beta chains originate from one sample sequenced in a study of T cells after yellow fever vaccination. One entry per CDR3 protein, called by TCRdb with MiXCR from the 5' RACE reads. Among over 100,000 distinct CDR3 sequences listed, approximately 8.4% were seen once. The specimen was CD8+ T cells sorted from PBMCs, collected 45 days after the yellow fever booster vaccination. The receptors shown here come from a man aged 25-45 years who received the YFV17D yellow fever vaccine.

This clonotype has more than one count but fewer than ten. The V gene is TRBV5-6, the J gene TRBJ2-5, with 10 bases lining up with TRBD2. Germline CDR1 and CDR2: SGHDT and YYEEEE. V shed 2 bases, J shed 5 bases, and the junction held 3 bases outside the gene matches. The CDR3 is made up of 14 amino acids. CDR3 residues: CASSLLAGRETQYF. CDR3 DNA sequence: TGTGCCAGCAGCTTACTAGCGGGAAGGGAGACCCAGTACTTC.

In its sample, this clonotype was seen many times. The J gene is TRBJ2-5, the V gene TRBV20-1, with 8 positions matching TRBD1. CDR3 length: 14 amino acids. Germline assignment: CDR1 DFQATT and CDR2 SNEGSKA (reference sequence). The V gene end was trimmed by 5 bases and the J gene end by 1 base; junction bases not matched to a gene: 6. CDR3 DNA: TGCAGTGCTGAGGGCGGGACAGGCCAAGAGACCCAGTACTTC. This sequence encodes CSAEGGTGQETQYF.

This clonotype was detected many times. The V gene is TRBV12-3 or TRBV12-4, the J gene TRBJ2-1; a possible D gene is TRBD1 (5 bases). The CDR3 spans 12 residues. Trimming pared 5 bases from V and 6 bases from J, leaving 8 bases between. The CDR3 DNA sequence: TGTGCCAGCAGTGCTAGGGGCAATGAGCAGTTCTTC. It is translated as CASSARGNEQFF.

The rearrangement uses TRBV13 and TRBJ2-3, with TRBD2 matching 9 bases. Germline V lookup: CDR1 PRHDT, CDR2 FYEKMQ (reference sequence). This CDR3 has 16 amino acids. Germline trimming cut 6 bases from V and 5 bases from J; bases unmatched to any gene: 12. The CDR3 coding sequence is TGTGCCAGCAGTTCCTCGGAGGCGGGAGGGAGAGATACGCAGTATTTT. It yields the protein CASSSSEAGGRDTQYF.

This clonotype was counted at least ten times. This chain joins TRBV19 and TRBJ2-3; D gene uncertain. Germline CDR1 and CDR2: LNHDA and SQIVND (reference sequence). V lost 7 bases and J 15 bases, leaving 8 bases between the germline ends. CDR3 length: 8 residues. In DNA form, the CDR3 reads TGTGCCAGTACGCGATCTTATTTT. Translation: CASTRSYF.

This clonotype was recorded at least ten times. The V gene is TRBV6-2 or TRBV6-3, the J gene TRBJ1-5, with a weak D call TRBD1 (6 bases). V was cut by 7 bases and J by 6 bases, with 19 bases left in between. This CDR3 contains 15 residues. The germline CDR1 and CDR2 sequences are MNHEY and SVGEGT. The CDR3 reads CASTLSPGGGQPQHF. The CDR3 DNA follows: TGTGCCAGCACCCTAAGCCCCGGAGGGGGTCAGCCCCAGCATTTT.

The table lists this clonotype with many counts. The chain uses TRBV6-5 and TRBJ1-2; D ambiguous. The CDR3 is 16 amino acids. The germline gives CDR1 MNHEY, CDR2 SVGAGI. Trimming took off 2 bases at V and 4 bases at J, with 17 bases between the two ends. CDR3 nucleotides: TGTGCCAGCAGTTACCCCGGACGGGTTAGGAGCTATGGCTACACCTTC. Its translation is CASSYPGRVRSYGYTF.

Many counts were recorded for this clonotype. The chain uses TRBV20-1 and TRBJ2-7; the match to TRBD2 covers 8 bases. CDR1 and CDR2 from the germline V gene are DFQATT and SNEGSKA (reference sequence). The V segment lost 6 bases and the J segment 7 bases; nucleotides outside the gene matches: 14. This CDR3 is built from 14 residues. The CDR3 DNA sequence: TGCAGTGCCGAACCGAGCGGGAGTCGGGGAGAGCAGTACTTC. This codes for CSAEPSGSRGEQYF.

V is TRBV15 and J is TRBJ2-3; D tentatively fits TRBD1 or TRBD2 (6 bases each). Germline CDR1 is LNHNV and CDR2 is YYDKDF (reference sequence). The length of the CDR3 is 16 residues. V gave up 5 bases and J gave up 1 base, with 16 bases separating them. The chain's CDR3 is CATSWRGVGGTDTQYF. The CDR3 coding sequence is TGTGCCACCAGCTGGAGGGGGGTAGGTGGCACAGATACGCAGTATTTT.

This clonotype was observed many times. The CDR3 bases are TGTGCCAGCAGCATACAGACAGGGGGCGCCGGTGGAGCTTTCTTT. Translating gives CASSIQTGGAGGAFF. This sequence joins TRBV5-6 and TRBJ1-1; TRBD1 aligns across 10 bases. J lost 10 bases, V lost 4 bases, and 13 bases had no gene match. CDR1 and CDR2 from the germline V gene are SGHDT and YYEEEE. CDR3 length: 15 amino acids.

This clonotype showed up just a few times. This rearrangement joins TRBV5-5 to TRBJ2-1, with D maybe TRBD1 (5 bases). The CDR3 is made up of 15 amino acids. Germline V gives CDR1 SGHKS, CDR2 YYEKEE (reference sequence). The germline V and J ends were trimmed by 7 bases and 0 bases, with 14 bases remaining between them. In DNA, the CDR3 is TGTGCCAGCGGCCTAGGGGCGAGCTCCTACAATGAGCAGTTCTTC. Its translation is CASGLGASSYNEQFF. The variable domain in full, with the rest retrieved from reference TRBV5-5 and TRBJ2-1, is DAGVTQSPTHLIKTRGQQVTLRCSPISGHKSVSWYQQVLGQGPQFIFQYYEKEERGRGNFPDRFSARQFPNYSSELNVNALLLGDSALYLCASGLGASSYNEQFFGPGTRLTVL.

In this sample, this clonotype turned up many times. This rearrangement joins TRBV29-1 to TRBJ2-5; tentative D call: TRBD2 (6 bases). This CDR3 is 12 amino acids long. CDR1 SQVTM and CDR2 ANQGSEA come from the germline V gene. V lost 4 bases to trimming and J lost 5 bases, with 11 bases between them. CDR3 sequence reads: CSVGLAGETQYF. In nucleotides, the CDR3 is TGCAGCGTTGGGCTCGCGGGGGAGACCCAGTACTTC.

There are a few counts of this clonotype. CDR3 region: CAWTGSVNEQFF. CDR3 nucleotide sequence: TGTGCCTGGACAGGGAGCGTAAATGAGCAGTTCTTC. The rearrangement links TRBV30 to TRBJ2-1; D assignment may be TRBD1 or TRBD2 (5 bases each). The length of the CDR3 is 12 residues. V was pared by 4 bases and J by 7 bases, with 11 bases between. The V gene's germline CDR1 is GTSNPN and CDR2 SVGIG (reference sequence).

This clonotype showed up many times. The chain is built from TRBV20-1 and TRBJ2-3, with D unclear. Per germline, CDR1 DFQATT and CDR2 SNEGSKA (reference sequence). The V end lost 0 bases, the J end lost 1 base, and 14 bases lay between the germline ends. This CDR3 has 16 amino acids. CDR3 in amino acids: CSARDVFERRTDTQYF. The DNA of the CDR3 is TGCAGTGCTAGAGATGTTTTCGAGCGCCGCACAGATACGCAGTATTTT.

This clonotype occurred many times. This chain connects TRBV28 to TRBJ2-7; no clear D gene. The V and J ends lost 7 bases and 2 bases respectively, with 18 bases between them. Per germline, CDR1 MDHEN and CDR2 SYDVKM. The CDR3 is 15 residues long. CDR3 residues: CASTSRPRLAYEQYF. The CDR3 bases are TGTGCCAGCACCTCTAGGCCTCGGCTTGCCTACGAGCAGTACTTC.

Ten or more counts support this clonotype. V is TRBV20-1 and J is TRBJ2-1; no firm D call. CDR3 length equals 13 residues. CDR1 is DFQATT, CDR2 SNEGSKA, per germline (reference sequence). V lost 3 bases to trimming and J lost 10 bases, with 16 bases between them. The CDR3, as DNA: TGCAGTGCTAGTGGGTTGGGCGCAAGGGAGCAGTTCTTC. Protein sequence: CSASGLGAREQFF.

The chain links TRBV9 to TRBJ2-1; D perhaps matches TRBD1 (6 bases). Germline CDR1 is SGDLS and CDR2 is YYNGEE. This CDR3 contains 18 residues. Trimming removed 0 bases at V and 3 bases at J, with 19 bases between. CDR3 in DNA: TGTGCCAGCAGCGTAGCGGGCGGGTACAGGGTCTGCTACAATGAGCAGTTCTTC. Amino acid sequence: CASSVAGGYRVCYNEQFF. The whole variable domain, filled in from reference TRBV9 and TRBJ2-1, reads DSGVTQTPKHLITATGQRVTLRCSPRSGDLSVYWYQQSLDQGLQFLIQYYNGEERAKGNILERFSAQQFPDLHSELNLSSLELGDSALYFCASSVAGGYRVCYNEQFFGPGTRLTVL.